This T cell receptor beta chain was found in a study of blood T cell repertoires in COVID-19. Using immunoSEQ multiplex PCR, the repertoire was profiled, and TCRdb retains in-frame clones only, with some absent. This sample has roughly 190,000 clones, with around nine tenths found just once. Germline CDR1 SQVTM, CDR2 ANQGSEA. The CDR3 is 13 amino acids. The V and J ends lost 6 bases and 0 bases respectively, with 11 bases between them. The receptor was derived from a human donor in a cohort sampled during active COVID-19. Material for sequencing was peripheral blood. The chain links TRBV29-1 to TRBJ2-5, with D tentatively TRBD2 (5 bases). The CDR3 loop reads CSVASGYQETQYF. Written as DNA, the CDR3 is TGCAGCGTGGCCTCGGGGTACCAAGAGACCCAGTACTTC.